One and the same sample provided the 32 T cell receptor beta chains below, sequenced in a study of cytomegalovirus exposure and HLA in healthy donors. The PCR employed 60 Vbeta primers together with 13 Jbeta primers. TCRdb keeps only in-frame clones here, not all; method: immunoSEQ multiplex PCR. The sample lists about 160,000 clones, around four fifths seen once, with over 1% in the top ten. The sample comprised PBMCs. The receptors were gathered from a woman aged 45-65 years in good health and CMV-seronegative.

V usage is TRBV7-2 and J usage is TRBJ1-2; the D is unclear. This CDR3 is 12 amino acids long. Between the trimmed V and J ends, which lost 2 bases and 4 bases, there was a span of 5 bases. Germline CDR1 is SGHTA and CDR2 is FQGNSA. The CDR3 protein is CASSLSVYGYTF. For the CDR3, the DNA is TGTGCCAGCAGCTTATCAGTCTATGGCTACACCTTC.

This chain connects TRBV28 to TRBJ2-1; D is unresolved. Germline-derived CDR1 and CDR2 are MDHEN and SYDVKM. The CDR3 contains 13 residues. The ends were cut back, 1 base at V and 9 bases at J, with 10 bases in the middle. CDR3: CASSLSPISEQFF. CDR3 DNA: TGTGCCAGCAGTTTATCCCCAATTTCTGAGCAGTTCTTC.

V usage is TRBV5-1 and J usage is TRBJ1-4; 10 nucleotides align to TRBD1. V shed 2 bases and J 4 bases; nucleotides not matched to a gene: 11. The CDR3 sequence is 18 residues long. The germline CDR1 and CDR2 sequences are SGHRS and YFSETQ. The CDR3 loop reads CASSFTGTGAVNNEKLFF. As DNA, the CDR3 is TGCGCCAGCAGCTTCACCGGGACAGGGGCTGTGAATAATGAAAAACTGTTTTTT.

V gene TRBV28 combines with J gene TRBJ1-2; 7 bases map to TRBD1. V lost 6 bases, J lost 7 bases, and 14 bases stayed unmatched. The CDR3 covers 15 residues. From germline, CDR1 is MDHEN and CDR2 SYDVKM. The CDR3 here is CASSLRDRKRSGYTF. For the CDR3, the DNA is TGTGCCAGCAGCCTACGGGACAGAAAAAGGAGTGGCTACACCTTC.

The chain is built from TRBV6-5 and TRBJ1-5; 10 bases align to TRBD1. CDR3 size: 15 residues. With 5 bases clipped from V and 5 bases from J, the junction kept 6 bases outside the gene matches. Germline values: CDR1 MNHEY, CDR2 SVGAGI. The CDR3 bases are TGTGCCAGCAGTCGGGACAGGGGCAACGATCAGCCCCAGCATTTT. Translated: CASSRDRGNDQPQHF.

This chain links TRBV25-1 with TRBJ2-2; 11 nucleotides align to TRBD1. Germline V gene sequence: CDR1 MGHDK, CDR2 SYGVNS. The CDR3 has 18 amino acids. V lost 3 bases and J lost 1; bases outside the gene matches: 7. The CDR3 DNA reads as TGTGCCAGCAGTGATACTCTAGGGACAGGGGGGAACACCGGGGAGCTGTTTTTT. This encodes CASSDTLGTGGNTGELFF.

The rearrangement joins TRBV30 to TRBJ1-2; D gene ambiguous. Trimming removed 0 bases from V and 4 bases from J, with 21 bases in between. There are 17 residues in the CDR3. Germline CDR1 GTSNPN, CDR2 SVGIG (reference sequence). The CDR3 protein is CAWSVAAVPPPGYGYTF. The DNA for the CDR3 is TGTGCCTGGAGTGTGGCGGCCGTTCCACCTCCTGGCTATGGCTACACCTTC.

This sequence joins TRBV4-2 and TRBJ1-1; 8 nucleotides agree with TRBD1. In germline, CDR1 is LGHNA, CDR2 YNFKEQ. The CDR3 has 19 residues. Unmatched junction bases numbered 15, after V lost 0 bases and J lost 3 bases. CDR3 nucleotide sequence: TGTGCCAGCAGCCAAGATTTTTTACGGCAGGGGGCAAAAGACACTGAAGCTTTCTTT. Its protein is CASSQDFLRQGAKDTEAFF.

This clone was seen more than once but under ten times. V is TRBV19 and J is TRBJ1-1; D gene ambiguous. The germline gives CDR1 LNHDA, CDR2 SQIVND (reference sequence). The CDR3 runs to 13 residues. Deletions cut 6 bases from V and 5 bases from J, with 13 bases between. The CDR3 sequence is CASRYFEETEAFF. In DNA, the CDR3 is TGTGCCAGTAGGTACTTCGAAGAGACTGAAGCTTTCTTT.

The chain recombines TRBV5-4 with TRBJ2-7, with a tentative D call TRBD1 (6 bases). This CDR3 region has 14 residues. CDR1 is SGHNT and CDR2 is YYREEE in the germline V gene (reference sequence). Between the trimmed V and J ends, which lost 4 bases and 3 bases, there was a span of 14 bases. The CDR3 reads CASSETNRDYEQYF. The CDR3 nucleotides are TGTGCCAGCAGCGAAACAAACAGGGACTACGAGCAGTACTTC.

The chain recombines TRBV28 with TRBJ2-7; tentatively, D is TRBD2 (6 bases). V was trimmed by 7 bases and J by 0 bases, leaving 13 bases between them. This CDR3 region has 14 residues. The V gene's germline CDR1 is MDHEN and CDR2 SYDVKM. The CDR3 here is CASTTRGSSYEQYF. The CDR3 DNA follows: TGTGCCAGCACCACCCGGGGGAGCTCCTACGAGCAGTACTTC.

The chain recombines TRBV7-8 with TRBJ2-1; a possible D gene is TRBD1 (5 bases). V was pared by 1 base and J by 1 base, with 14 bases between. The CDR3 loop spans 17 amino acids. Per the germline V gene, CDR1 is SGHVS and CDR2 is FQNEAQ. CDR3 nucleotides: TGTGCCAGCAGCTTAGATGCTCAGGGTGAGTCCTACAATGAGCAGTTCTTC. Translation gives CASSLDAQGESYNEQFF.

The V gene is TRBV9, the J gene TRBJ1-3; no definite D call. V lost 0 bases and J lost 0, with 7 bases in between. CDR3 length equals 15 residues. Germline CDR1 SGDLS, CDR2 YYNGEE. Here the CDR3 DNA reads TGTGCCAGCAGCGTAGGCAGTTTCTCTGGAAACACCATATATTTT. Translated: CASSVGSFSGNTIYF.

This clone was observed a few times. The chain has TRBV27 and TRBJ2-1, with 11 bases identical to TRBD1. This CDR3 contains 15 residues. The germline CDR1 and CDR2 sequences are MNHEY and SMNVEV (reference sequence). Losses at the gene ends were 6 bases for V and 4 bases for J; bases not matched to a gene: 5. CDR3 DNA: TGTGCCAGCAGACCCGGGACAGGGGGGTACAATGAGCAGTTCTTC. Translation: CASRPGTGGYNEQFF.

The V call is TRBV7-2, the J call TRBJ2-1; 7 bases line up with TRBD2. The V gene's germline CDR1 is SGHTA and CDR2 FQGNSA. V was clipped by 1 base and J by 10 bases; unmatched bases: 13. The CDR3 sequence is 16 residues long. The CDR3 protein is CASSLESGFEGLEQFF. The CDR3 DNA sequence: TGTGCCAGCAGCTTAGAGTCGGGATTCGAGGGACTAGAGCAGTTCTTC.

The chain has TRBV28 and TRBJ1-1; D uncertain. The CDR3 runs 13 residues. Germline CDR1 reads MDHEN; CDR2 reads SYDVKM. V shed 5 bases and J shed 0 bases, with 7 bases lying between them. CDR3 sequence (DNA): TGTGCCAGCAGTACCACAGTGAACACTGAAGCTTTCTTT. This sequence encodes CASSTTVNTEAFF.

The chain uses TRBV7-8 and TRBJ2-3, with 8 positions matching TRBD2. The CDR3 totals 16 residues. The V and J ends lost 1 base and 0 bases, in that order; junction bases with no gene match: 3. CDR1 SGHVS and CDR2 FQNEAQ come from the germline V gene. CDR3 in amino acids: CASSLVGGGSTDTQYF. DNA for the CDR3: TGTGCCAGCAGCTTAGTTGGCGGGGGGAGCACAGATACGCAGTATTTT.

There are a few counts of this clone. The CDR3 region is CASSQDPGEGNTEAFF. CDR3 coding DNA: TGTGCCAGCAGCCAAGACCCAGGGGAGGGGAACACTGAAGCTTTCTTT. The rearrangement links TRBV4-2 to TRBJ1-1; D may be TRBD1 (6 bases). V lost 0 bases and J lost 1, with 12 bases in between. Looked up from germline, CDR1 is LGHNA and CDR2 is YNFKEQ. The length of the CDR3 is 16 residues.

This rearrangement joins TRBV7-2 to TRBJ1-5; 9 positions match TRBD1. V lost 9 bases, J lost 7 bases, and 13 bases stayed unmatched. Germline V gives CDR1 SGHTA, CDR2 FQGNSA. CDR3 length equals 15 residues. CDR3 sequence reads: CASQQGAGGGQPQHF. DNA of the CDR3: TGTGCCAGTCAACAGGGGGCGGGGGGAGGCCAGCCCCAGCATTTT.

This chain connects TRBV7-3 to TRBJ2-2, with D perhaps TRBD1 (6 bases). Per the germline V gene, CDR1 is SGHTA and CDR2 is FQGTGA. CDR3 size: 14 residues. Deletions cut 4 bases from V and 3 bases from J, with 9 bases between. As DNA, the CDR3 is TGTGCCAGCAGCTCGGGACATTACACCGGGGAGCTGTTTTTT. Translated: CASSSGHYTGELFF.

This clone was observed once. No conserved phenylalanine or tryptophan ends this CDR3, so it is likely a read error. The gene calls are TRBV5-8 and TRBJ1-6; 8 bases line up with TRBD1. This CDR3 contains 16 residues. The germline gives CDR1 SGHTS, CDR2 YDEGEE. J lost 2 bases, V lost 3 bases, and 4 bases had no gene match. The CDR3 reads CASSSQGDAYNSPLHV. The CDR3 DNA reads as TGTGCCAGCAGCTCACAGGGGGACGCCTATAATTCACCCCTCCACGTT.

The chain has TRBV6-4 and TRBJ2-1, with a possible D match to TRBD1 (6 bases). CDR1 and CDR2 (germline): MRHNA, SNTAGT. The CDR3 is made up of 15 amino acids. V was trimmed by 7 bases and J by 6 bases, leaving 19 bases between them. In DNA, the CDR3 is TGTGCCAGCACCAGGGATGCTGGGGGCATCAATGAGCAGTTCTTC. This sequence encodes CASTRDAGGINEQFF.

The V call is TRBV7-2, the J call TRBJ2-5; tentatively, D is TRBD1 (6 bases). With 1 base removed from V and 9 bases from J, the gap between germline ends came to 12 bases. CDR1 and CDR2 from the germline V gene are SGHTA and FQGNSA. The CDR3 runs to 13 residues. The CDR3 nucleotides read TGTGCCAGCAGCTTAGAGGGGGAGAGGGCCCAGTACTTC. Translating gives CASSLEGERAQYF.

This chain's CDR3 is CAWSRPPGEQYF. CDR3 DNA sequence: TGTGCCTGGAGCCGCCCGCCAGGCGAGCAGTACTTC. V gene TRBV30 combines with J gene TRBJ2-7; D not certain. The CDR3 has 12 residues. With 3 bases removed from V and 6 bases from J, the gap between germline ends came to 12 bases. Germline lookup yields CDR1 GTSNPN and CDR2 SVGIG (reference sequence). The complete variable domain, with remaining parts taken from reference TRBV30 and TRBJ2-7, reads SQTIHQWPATLVQPVGSPLSLECTVEGTSNPNLYWYRQAAGRGLQLLFYSVGIGQISSEVPQNLSASRPQDRQFILSSKKLLLSDSGFYLCAWSRPPGEQYFGPGTRLTVT.

The chain recombines TRBV18 with TRBJ2-1; 13 nucleotides align to TRBD2. Trimming removed 2 bases from V and 5 bases from J; junction bases left unmatched: 0. This CDR3 spans 15 amino acids. The germline V gene has CDR1 KGHSH and CDR2 LQKENI. CDR3 DNA sequence: TGTGCCAGCTCACCAACTAGCGGGGGGGACAATGAGCAGTTCTTC. It codes for CASSPTSGGDNEQFF. The whole variable domain, remainder taken from reference TRBV18 and TRBJ2-1, is NAGVMQNPRHLVRRRGQEARLRCSPMKGHSHVYWYRQLPEEGLKFMVYLQKENIIDESGMPKERFSAEFPKEGPSILRIQQVVRGDSAAYFCASSPTSGGDNEQFFGPGTRLTVL.

The chain recombines TRBV4-2 with TRBJ2-7; 7 positions agree with TRBD2. Trimming took 3 bases from V and 1 from J; bases not matched to a gene: 0. Germline CDR1 is LGHNA and CDR2 is YNFKEQ. This CDR3 spans 13 amino acids. The CDR3 region has the DNA TGTGCCAGCAGCCAGGGACTATCCTACGAGCAGTACTTC. Amino acids: CASSQGLSYEQYF.

The V call is TRBV7-2, the J call TRBJ1-3; tentative D call: TRBD1 (5 bases). Germline loops: CDR1 SGHTA, CDR2 FQGNSA. V was pared by 6 bases and J by 0 bases, with 9 bases between. The CDR3 spans 14 residues. DNA for the CDR3: TGTGCCAGCAGACCACAGGCCTCTGGAAACACCATATATTTT. Translated, it gives CASRPQASGNTIYF.

This chain links TRBV12-5 with TRBJ2-5; possibly TRBD2 for D (6 bases). The V end lost 5 bases, the J end lost 0 bases, and 13 bases lay between the germline ends. Germline loops: CDR1 LGHNT, CDR2 FRNRAP. This CDR3 contains 15 residues. This CDR3 reads CASGRGDRYQETQYF. For the CDR3, the DNA is TGTGCTAGTGGTCGCGGGGACCGGTACCAAGAGACCCAGTACTTC.

The chain joins TRBV4-2 to TRBJ2-3; TRBD2 is a possible D gene (5 bases). The CDR3 totals 17 residues. Germline V lookup: CDR1 LGHNA, CDR2 YNFKEQ. Trimming shortened V by 0 bases and J by 4 bases, and 17 bases separated the two germline ends. CDR3 region: CASSQERAGLNPDTQYF. In DNA, the CDR3 is TGTGCCAGCAGCCAAGAAAGGGCGGGTTTAAATCCAGATACGCAGTATTTT.

The rearrangement links TRBV5-4 to TRBJ1-1; D gene uncertain. Trimming shortened V by 5 bases and J by 2 bases, and 7 bases separated the two germline ends. Germline V CDR1 and CDR2: SGHNT, YYREEE (reference sequence). The CDR3 runs 12 residues. The CDR3 is CASSSVNTEAFF. DNA of the CDR3: TGTGCCAGCAGTTCAGTTAACACTGAAGCTTTCTTT.

V is TRBV9 and J is TRBJ2-3; D is undetermined. The CDR3 totals 14 residues. The ends were cut back, 3 bases at V and 2 bases at J, with 10 bases in the middle. Germline CDR1 and CDR2: SGDLS and YYNGEE. The CDR3 reads CASSENSVTDTQYF. CDR3 bases: TGTGCCAGCAGCGAGAATTCAGTCACAGATACGCAGTATTTT.

This clone has a handful of counts. The chain's CDR3 is CASSELGGVYGYTF. As DNA, the CDR3 is TGTGCCAGCAGTGAACTCGGGGGGGTCTATGGCTACACCTTC. V gene TRBV6-1 combines with J gene TRBJ1-2; perhaps TRBD1 as D (5 bases). V shed 2 bases and J shed 4 bases, with 11 bases lying between them. The CDR3 has 14 residues. Germline CDR1 MNHNS, CDR2 SASEGT.